The entry below gives a single TCR beta chain sequence along with its context. The antigen it recognizes is unknown. Base qualities are not recorded, but no much larger clone differs from it by a single base. The V end loses 4 bases and the J end loses 7 bases, and a stretch of 25 bases separates them. The CDR3 goes from the cysteine to the phenylalanine over 18 residues. The only DNA kept is the CDR3, 54 bases in frame from the first base. According to the germline V gene, CDR1 reads MNHNS and CDR2 reads SASEGT. The CDR3 regions of human TCRbeta chains were analyzed by immunosequencing. In the original analysis: TCRs in the repertoires were matched against a reference library of SARS-CoV-2-specific TCRs that had been generated with the MIRA antigen-specificity platform. Breadth was defined as the fraction of unique TCRs that were SARS-CoV-2-associated, and depth was defined as the fraction of total T cells that were SARS-CoV-2-associated. Using the MIRA data, each spike-specific TCR was mapped to the spike region that the TCR reacts to and placed in a CD4 or CD8 class. Log10-transformed breadth and depth values were compared by one-way ANOVA with Sidak's multiple comparisons tests. TCRdb retrieved this table from immuneACCESS and kept in-frame rearrangements only. Not all clones are present; in checked studies, unresolved V genes account for under half, and no reason is known for the remainder. V and J calls and clone size are copied from that table; D and trimming were computed from the DNA. The sample table records 90,000 to 110,000 clones; 89% of these occur just once. The ten biggest clones cover 44% of the sample.

This record comes from a study of T cell responses to AZD1222 COVID-19 vaccine (dated by TCRdb to the early 2020s). Study-level background: TCR sequencing covered some 240 trial participants: about 210 given two doses of AZD1222 and around 26 given two doses of MenACWY control vaccine. Trial participants were enrolled by age into 18-55, 56-69 and 70-plus year subgroups, with approximately 150, 28 and 58 TCR-sequenced participants respectively.

The time point label on this specimen signifies: about 28 days (+/-7) after the second vaccine dose. Because spike-specific TCR depth and breadth did not differ between the two schedules, AZD1222 recipients who got a second dose at roughly 4 weeks were pooled with those who got a second dose at roughly 12 weeks. Samples from vaccinated people were obtained from the UK trials COV001 and COV002, which included a single-blind randomized controlled phase 2/3 trial of AZD1222 (ChAdOx1 nCoV-19) in healthy adults. For TCRbeta chain sequencing, PBMC samples from trial participants were taken at day 0 and at day 28 after the second dose. The full study reports these points: Spike-specific TCR breadth and depth rose significantly after two AZD1222 doses compared with day 0 and with MenACWY recipients. Vaccine-associated CD4 TCRs spanned the whole spike protein, with dominant responses in regions 160-218 and 743-854. Participants were mostly white British, with more females than males. The authors suggested clonal diversity may have been underestimated. Reportedly, close to half of the unique spike-specific TCRs recognized epitopes lying outside the regions that are mutated in the B.1.351 and B.1.1.7 variants. Because no day 14 peak-response samples were available, repertoires were characterized only after the peak T cell response. The 56-69-year group was small, and its depth increase did not reach significance, likely because of low power. Only five or six AZD1222 recipients were SARS-CoV-2 seropositive at baseline, limiting conclusions about previously exposed vaccinees.

This TCR derives from an adult who received the AZD1222 COVID-19 vaccine. Sequenced here: peripheral blood, sampled 28 days after the second AZD1222 dose. This receptor chain uses TRBV6-1 and TRBJ1-4; tentative D gene TRBD1, with 5 bases matching. The CDR3 protein: CASSVLRQGRSRGEKLFF. The nucleotides read TGTGCCAGCAGTGTTCTTAGGCAGGGTAGGTCAAGAGGTGAAAAACTGTTTTTT.